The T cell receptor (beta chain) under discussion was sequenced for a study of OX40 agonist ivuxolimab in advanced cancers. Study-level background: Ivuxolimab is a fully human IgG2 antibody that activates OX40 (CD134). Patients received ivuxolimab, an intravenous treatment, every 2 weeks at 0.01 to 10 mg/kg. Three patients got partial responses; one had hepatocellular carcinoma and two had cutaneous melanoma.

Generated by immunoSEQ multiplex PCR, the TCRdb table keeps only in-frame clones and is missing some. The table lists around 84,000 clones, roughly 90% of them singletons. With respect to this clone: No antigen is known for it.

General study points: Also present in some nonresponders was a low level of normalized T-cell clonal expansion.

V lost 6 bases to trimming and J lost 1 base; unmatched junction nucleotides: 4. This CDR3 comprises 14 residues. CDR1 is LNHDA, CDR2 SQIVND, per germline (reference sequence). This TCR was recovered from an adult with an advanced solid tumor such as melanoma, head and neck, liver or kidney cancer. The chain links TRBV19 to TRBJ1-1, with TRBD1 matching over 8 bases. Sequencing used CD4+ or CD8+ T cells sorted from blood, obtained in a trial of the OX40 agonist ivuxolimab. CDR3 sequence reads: CASREDRGNTEAFF. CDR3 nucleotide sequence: TGTGCCAGTAGGGAAGACAGGGGGAACACTGAAGCTTTCTTT.